What follows are 18 T cell receptor beta chains derived from one specimen sequenced in a study of blood T cell repertoires in COVID-19. The repertoire was sequenced with immunoSEQ multiplex PCR; TCRdb's copy has only in-frame clones and lacks some. There are hundreds of thousands of clones in the sample; more than 80% occur only once, and approximately 1.2% lies in the top ten. Sequences were obtained from PBMCs or T cells enriched from blood (not recorded which). Source of these receptors: a man under 40 who had recovered from COVID-19.

This sequence joins TRBV4-1 and TRBJ1-2; D unclear. This CDR3 has 13 residues. Trimming pared 0 bases from V and 7 bases from J, leaving 9 bases between. Germline CDR1 and CDR2: MGHRA and YSYEKL. CDR3 bases: TGCGCCAGCAGCCAAGATCGGAGTACTGGCTACACCTTC. Translating gives CASSQDRSTGYTF.

The chain links TRBV10-3 to TRBJ1-5; TRBD1 is a possible D gene (5 bases). The CDR3 extends over 15 amino acids. V was cut by 4 bases and J by 3 bases, with 13 bases left in between. The germline V gene has CDR1 ENHRY and CDR2 SYGVKD. The CDR3 bases are TGTGCCATCAGTGCCACTACAGGACCCAATCAGCCCCAGCATTTT. Translation gives CAISATTGPNQPQHF.

The chain has TRBV19 and TRBJ1-5; weak D call: TRBD1 (6 bases). Between the trimmed V and J ends, which lost 4 bases and 7 bases, there was a span of 17 bases. This CDR3 is 15 amino acids long. Germline CDR1 LNHDA, CDR2 SQIVND (reference sequence). The CDR3 region is CASSTAGAGGQPQHF. The CDR3, as DNA: TGTGCCAGTAGTACCGCAGGGGCCGGGGGGCAGCCCCAGCATTTT. The full variable domain, its missing parts supplied by reference TRBV19 and TRBJ1-5, is DGGITQSPKYLFRKEGQNVTLSCEQNLNHDAMYWYRQDPGQGLRLIYYSQIVNDFQKGDIAEGYSVSREKKESFPLTVTSAQKNPTAFYLCASSTAGAGGQPQHFGDGTRLSIL.

V and J are TRBV2 and TRBJ2-1; D is possibly TRBD2 (6 bases). The length of the CDR3 is 14 residues. Germline V gives CDR1 SNHLY, CDR2 FYNNEI. The ends were cut back, 2 bases at V and 9 bases at J, with 14 bases in the middle. As DNA, the CDR3 is TGTGCCAGCAGTGAAACGACGGGGGTTGGTGAGCAGTTCTTC. Amino acids: CASSETTGVGEQFF.

The chain has TRBV30 and TRBJ2-3, with 7 positions matching TRBD1. Germline CDR1 and CDR2: GTSNPN and SVGIG (reference sequence). CDR3 length: 14 amino acids. The junction had 4 bases not matched to a gene; V was cut back by 2 bases and J by 2 bases. The CDR3: CAWSPTGYTDTQYF. The DNA of the CDR3 is TGTGCCTGGAGTCCGACAGGGTACACAGATACGCAGTATTTT.

The V call is TRBV4-1, the J call TRBJ1-6; 9 bases line up with TRBD1. There are 16 residues in the CDR3. Germline CDR1 and CDR2: MGHRA and YSYEKL. Losses at the gene ends were 4 bases for V and 8 bases for J; bases not matched to a gene: 9. The chain's CDR3 is CASSRGPGQGDSPLHF. In nucleotides, the CDR3 is TGCGCCAGCAGCCGAGGACCGGGACAGGGAGATTCACCCCTCCACTTT.

The chain carries TRBV12-3 or TRBV12-4 and TRBJ1-1, with TRBD1 matching 7 bases. The CDR3 loop spans 11 amino acids. J was trimmed by 8 bases and V by 7 bases; bases with no gene match: 4. The CDR3 here is CASIIQGEAFF. CDR3 nucleotide sequence: TGTGCCAGCATCATACAGGGGGAAGCTTTCTTT.

The V call is TRBV11-2, the J call TRBJ2-5; D is perhaps TRBD2 (6 bases). V lost 0 bases and J 0 bases, leaving 14 bases between the germline ends. This CDR3 has 17 amino acids. Germline V CDR1 and CDR2: SGHAT, FQNNGV. This chain's CDR3 is CASSLDRVAEYQETQYF. CDR3 bases: TGTGCCAGCAGCTTAGATCGTGTAGCGGAGTACCAAGAGACCCAGTACTTC.

V is TRBV9 and J is TRBJ2-5, with D perhaps matching TRBD2 (5 bases). The CDR3 is 14 residues long. Germline CDR1 is SGDLS and CDR2 is YYNGEE. Trimming took off 0 bases at V and 7 bases at J, with 13 bases between the two ends. The CDR3 sequence: CASSVGLTEGTQYF. The CDR3 region has the DNA TGTGCCAGCAGCGTAGGGCTTACTGAGGGGACCCAGTACTTC. Complete variable domain (other parts from reference TRBV9 and TRBJ2-5): DSGVTQTPKHLITATGQRVTLRCSPRSGDLSVYWYQQSLDQGLQFLIQYYNGEERAKGNILERFSAQQFPDLHSELNLSSLELGDSALYFCASSVGLTEGTQYFGPGTRLLVL.

The genes are TRBV18 and TRBJ2-2; D unclear. V was shortened by 1 base and J by 13 bases, with 16 bases between the two germline ends. The germline gives CDR1 KGHSH, CDR2 LQKENI. This CDR3 is 14 amino acids long. The chain's CDR3 is CASSPRLDFVPLFF. The CDR3 region has the DNA TGTGCCAGCTCACCACGTTTAGACTTTGTTCCGCTGTTTTTT.

The CDR3 sequence: CASSAGQFNEKLFF. For the CDR3, the DNA is TGTGCCAGTAGTGCGGGACAGTTTAATGAAAAACTGTTTTTT. The chain couples TRBV19 to TRBJ1-4; 7 nucleotides align to TRBD1. CDR1 is LNHDA and CDR2 is SQIVND in the germline V gene (reference sequence). There are 14 residues in the CDR3. Trimming cost V 5 bases and J 4 bases; bases outside gene matches: 4. Full variable domain (outside the CDR3, taken from reference TRBV19 and TRBJ1-4): DGGITQSPKYLFRKEGQNVTLSCEQNLNHDAMYWYRQDPGQGLRLIYYSQIVNDFQKGDIAEGYSVSREKKESFPLTVTSAQKNPTAFYLCASSAGQFNEKLFFGSGTQLSVL.

This clone has only one observation. The chain links TRBV5-1 to TRBJ1-5, with 11 bases fitting TRBD1. V lost 1 base and J lost 3; bases outside the gene matches: 15. The CDR3 runs to 20 residues. Germline lookup yields CDR1 SGHRS and CDR2 YFSETQ. This CDR3 reads CASSLYPITDRGLINQPQHF. The DNA of the CDR3 is TGCGCCAGCAGCTTGTATCCCATAACGGACAGGGGGCTTATCAATCAGCCCCAGCATTTT.

J is TRBJ2-1 and V is TRBV4-1; TRBD2 agrees at 8 bases. V gave up 2 bases and J gave up 14 bases; unmatched junction bases: 14. The CDR3 is 15 amino acids. Germline V gives CDR1 MGHRA, CDR2 YSYEKL. Written as DNA, the CDR3 is TGCGCCAGCAGCCAAACCTCCCAGTCCGGGACTAGTAAGTTCTTC. The encoded protein is CASSQTSQSGTSKFF.

The genes are TRBV9 and TRBJ2-2; 14 nucleotides agree with TRBD2. Germline V gives CDR1 SGDLS, CDR2 YYNGEE. With 4 bases clipped from V and 7 bases from J, the junction kept 9 bases outside the gene matches. This CDR3 has 17 amino acids. This CDR3 is CASSPGTSGRWSGELFF. For the CDR3, the DNA is TGTGCCAGCAGCCCGGGGACTAGCGGGAGATGGAGCGGGGAGCTGTTTTTT. Supplemented by reference TRBV9 and TRBJ2-2, the full variable domain reads DSGVTQTPKHLITATGQRVTLRCSPRSGDLSVYWYQQSLDQGLQFLIQYYNGEERAKGNILERFSAQQFPDLHSELNLSSLELGDSALYFCASSPGTSGRWSGELFFGEGSRLTVL.

Only a few counts were recorded for this clone. This chain connects TRBV6-5 to TRBJ2-1; D is perhaps TRBD2 (6 bases). The CDR3 is 14 amino acids. The V end lost 7 bases, the J end lost 8 bases, and 18 bases lay between the germline ends. CDR1 is MNHEY, CDR2 SVGAGI, per germline. Here the CDR3 DNA reads TGTGCCAGCAATTGGCGGGACCCCCTAGATGAGCAGTTCTTC. Its protein is CASNWRDPLDEQFF.

CDR3 bases: TGTGCCAGCAGCCCGGGGGAGACACGGCAGTACTTC. Its protein product is CASSPGETRQYF. The chain carries TRBV5-4 and TRBJ2-7, with a possible D match to TRBD2 (6 bases). Trimming cost V 4 bases and J 9 bases, with 14 bases left between them. CDR3 length equals 12 residues. Germline V gives CDR1 SGHNT, CDR2 YYREEE (reference sequence).

Here the CDR3 reads CSLGGAPEAFF. The CDR3 DNA is TGCAGCCTAGGGGGCGCCCCTGAAGCTTTCTTT. This chain connects TRBV29-1 to TRBJ1-1; 7 bases line up with TRBD1. CDR3 length: 11 residues. Per germline, CDR1 SQVTM and CDR2 ANQGSEA. Losses at the gene ends were 8 bases for V and 6 bases for J; bases not matched to a gene: 6.

The rearrangement joins TRBV10-3 to TRBJ2-1; TRBD1 matches at 9 bases. Germline values: CDR1 ENHRY, CDR2 SYGVKD. V lost 7 bases and J lost 7; bases outside the gene matches: 20. The length of the CDR3 is 18 residues. CDR3 sequence: CAITDVEGRGQGKNEQFF. CDR3 in DNA: TGTGCCATCACTGACGTCGAGGGGCGAGGACAGGGGAAGAATGAGCAGTTCTTC.